The clone carrying this TCR beta chain was recorded many times. Its antigen is not identified. The record originates from a study of early T cells in non-severe SARS-CoV-2 infection. Study details: Sequencing of bulk RNA from unsorted whole blood was done, without chain pairing.

Study findings and constraints: The study's VDJdb matching favored anti-spike CD8 responses and missed private and CD4 specificities.

Trimming removed 4 bases from V and 4 bases from J, with 23 bases in between. Germline CDR1 is SEHNR and CDR2 is FQNEAQ (reference sequence). The CDR3 is made up of 17 amino acids. TCRdb reanalysed the 5' RACE reads using MiXCR and keeps one entry per CDR3 protein. The sample consists of under 45,000 distinct CDR3 sequences, about 5.3% of them appearing once. The rearrangement uses TRBV7-9 and TRBJ2-7; a possible D gene is TRBD2 (6 bases). Sequenced material: whole blood, taken at baseline. The clonotype was recovered from an adult who was a healthcare worker with PCR-confirmed SARS-CoV-2 infection or an uninfected control (not recorded which). CDR3 in DNA: TGTGCCAGCAGCTCGCCGGACCGAAGGGGCGCGGGGTACGAGCAGTACTTC. This codes for CASSSPDRRGAGYEQYF.